Listed below are T cell receptor beta chains from one sample, sequenced in a study of shared clonotypes between healthy human individuals. Here immunoSEQ multiplex PCR was the method, and the copy in TCRdb shows in-frame clones only, minus some. The table has about 2.4 million clones, roughly 93% seen once. Sequencing was carried out using naive CD4+ T cells from PBMCs. The receptor source for this set is a young man in good health. Some clones in this sample may be carry-over from other donors' samples. Each CDR3 is given with its conserved first and last residue. A D gene is named only where the DNA matches it firmly. The listing skips clone size in some rows; elsewhere it reads once, few, many or a size class.

>-|TRBD2|TRBV7-2|16|TRBJ2-7
TGTGCCAGCAGCTTCAGCACCTCTAGCGGAGGATACGAGCAGTACTTC
CASSFSTSSGGYEQYF
>-|-|TRBV5-4|16|TRBJ1-1
TGTGCCAGCAGCTTGTTTCCGGGATCGGAGAACACTGAAGCTTTCTTT
CASSLFPGSENTEAFF
>-|-|TRBV11-3|14|TRBJ2-2
TGTGCCAGCAGCCGGACAGCGAACACCGGGGAGCTGTTTTTT
CASSRTANTGELFF
>-|-|TRBV11-1|13|TRBJ2-7
TGTGCCAGCAGCTTAAGGTTTACCTACGAGCAGTACTTC
CASSLRFTYEQYF
>-|TRBD2|TRBV13|15|TRBJ2-3
TGTGCCAGCAGCCGAGCGGGAGGGCTTTCAGATACGCAGTATTTT
CASSRAGGLSDTQYF
>once|-|TRBV28|15|TRBJ2-1
TGTGCCAGCAGCCTTGACTACCTCAACTACAATGAGCAGTTCTTC
CASSLDYLNYNEQFF
>-|-|TRBV4-2|19|TRBJ2-3
TGTGCCAGCAGCCAAGGGAGGGGCGGAGCGGCCTCTAGCACAGATACGCAGTATTTT
CASSQGRGGAASSTDTQYF
>-|TRBD2|TRBV10-1|13|TRBJ2-1
TGCGCCAGCAGTGAGGGGAGGGTTAATGAGCAGTTCTTC
CASSEGRVNEQFF
>-|-|TRBV28|10|TRBJ1-4
TGTGGGGGGGGGCCTGAAAAACTGTTTTTT
CGGGPEKLFF
>-|-|TRBV7-3|13|TRBJ2-5
TGTGCCAGCAGCTCGAACCCCCAAGAGACCCAGTACTTC
CASSSNPQETQYF
>-|-|TRBV2|17|TRBJ2-1
TGTGCCAGCAGTGGTTCCGTAGGAGGCGAGGAGATTTATGAGCAGTTCTTC
CASSGSVGGEEIYEQFF
>once|-|TRBV10-1|15|TRBJ1-4
TGCGCCAGCAGTGAGTCGCGGGGAGTCGGAGAAAAACTGTTTTTT
CASSESRGVGEKLFF
>-|-|TRBV11-2|15|TRBJ2-7
TGTGCCAGCAGCCCGCGGGCCCTCCGATCCTACGAGCAGTACTTC
CASSPRALRSYEQYF
>-|TRBD1|TRBV4-1|16|TRBJ1-5
TGCGCCAGCAGCCAAAAACAGGGGACTGACAATCAGCCCCAGCATTTT
CASSQKQGTDNQPQHF
>-|TRBD1|TRBV18|16|TRBJ2-5
TGTGCCAGCTCACTAACCGGGACAGCAAGCCCGGAGACCCAGTACTTC
CASSLTGTASPETQYF
>-|-|TRBV18|13|TRBJ2-2
TGTGCCAGCTCGTCGGTGAACACCGGGGAGCTGTTTTTT
CASSSVNTGELFF
>-|TRBD2|TRBV5-1|14|TRBJ2-3
TGCGCCAGCACTCAGACTGCGGGAGTTGATACGCAGTATTTT
CASTQTAGVDTQYF
>-|TRBD2|TRBV2|16|TRBJ2-1
TGTGCCAGCAGCCCTCCGCGGCAGCGGGAGCTGAATGAGCAGTTCTTC
CASSPPRQRELNEQFF
>-|-|TRBV5-1|15|TRBJ1-1
TGCGCCAGCAGCCCCGACCCCGGGGGATACACTGAAGCTTTCTTT
CASSPDPGGYTEAFF
>-|TRBD1|TRBV19|14|TRBJ1-1
TGTGCCAGTTGCACAGGGGGCGAGTACACTGAAGCTTTCTTT
CASCTGGEYTEAFF
>-|TRBD2|TRBV10-1|12|TRBJ2-7
TGCGCCAGCAGTGAATCGAGCGGGAGTCAGTACTTC
CASSESSGSQYF
>-|TRBD1|TRBV5-1|16|TRBJ1-2
TGCGCCAGCAGCAACCGGGACAGCACCTTGCTCTATGGCTACACCTTC
CASSNRDSTLLYGYTF
>-|-|TRBV7-9|13|TRBJ2-3
TGTGCCAGCAGCTTAGTCCGCACAGATACGCAGTATTTT
CASSLVRTDTQYF
>-|-|TRBV5-4|14|TRBJ2-5
TGTGCCAGCAGCTTGGCGGTGGTTGGGGAGACCCAGTACTTC
CASSLAVVGETQYF
>-|-|TRBV28|15|TRBJ2-6
TGTGCCAGCAGTTTATTGGGGTTCGGGGCCAACGTCCTGACTTTC
CASSLLGFGANVLTF
>-|TRBD2|TRBV11-1|15|TRBJ2-3
TGTGCCAGCAGCGCCCTAGCGGGAGTCGTAGATACGCAGTATTTT
CASSALAGVVDTQYF
>-|-|TRBV10-3|12|TRBJ1-5
TGTGCCATCAGTGATGGTGGTCAGCCCCAGCATTTT
CAISDGGQPQHF
>-|TRBD1|TRBV2|13|TRBJ1-2
TGTGCCAGCAGTTTTGGACAGGACTATGGCTACACCTTC
CASSFGQDYGYTF
>few|TRBD1|TRBV30|15|TRBJ1-2
TGTGCCTGGAGTGTAGGACAGGCCAGATCTTATGGCTACACCTTC
CAWSVGQARSYGYTF
>once|-|TRBV28|16|TRBJ1-3
TGTGCCAGCAAATCTTTCAGTGGGGACTCTGGAAACACCATATATTTT
CASKSFSGDSGNTIYF
>-|-|TRBV13|13|TRBJ2-3
TGTGCCAGCCTGTCCGGAGGCACAGATACGCAGTATTTT
CASLSGGTDTQYF
>-|-|TRBV6-1|14|TRBJ2-5
TGTGCCAGCAGTGAACTAGGACAGCAAGAGACCCAGTACTTC
CASSELGQQETQYF
>-|TRBD2|TRBV5-1|17|TRBJ2-3
TGCGCCAGCAGCAAGGGACTAGCGGAAACCCTCGCAGATACGCAGTATTTT
CASSKGLAETLADTQYF
>-|-|TRBV4-1|15|TRBJ1-1
TGCGCCAGCAGCCACCCCCTAGGTGGTGTACCTGAAGCTTTCTTT
CASSHPLGGVPEAFF
>-|-|TRBV7-2|12|TRBJ2-3
TGTGCCAGCAGCAGGGACGGAGATACGCAGTATTTT
CASSRDGDTQYF
>-|-|TRBV9|16|TRBJ1-4
TGTGCCAGCAGCCCCCAATGGGGAGACAGAAGAGAAAAACTGTTTTTT
CASSPQWGDRREKLFF
>-|TRBD1|TRBV9|15|TRBJ2-7
TGTGCCAGCAGCGTAGACCCGGGACAGGGAAGCGAGCAGTACTTC
CASSVDPGQGSEQYF
>-|-|TRBV28|15|TRBJ2-7
TGTGCCAGCAGTTTAAGGGGGGCAGGGACCTACGAGCAGTACTTC
CASSLRGAGTYEQYF
>-|-|TRBV11-2|15|TRBJ1-2
TGTGCCAGCAGCCCCGGTCAAGGGGGGAACTATGGCTACACCTTC
CASSPGQGGNYGYTF
>-|-|TRBV6-1|12|TRBJ1-5
TGTGCCAGCAGTCAGGGCAATCAGCCCCAGCATTTT
CASSQGNQPQHF